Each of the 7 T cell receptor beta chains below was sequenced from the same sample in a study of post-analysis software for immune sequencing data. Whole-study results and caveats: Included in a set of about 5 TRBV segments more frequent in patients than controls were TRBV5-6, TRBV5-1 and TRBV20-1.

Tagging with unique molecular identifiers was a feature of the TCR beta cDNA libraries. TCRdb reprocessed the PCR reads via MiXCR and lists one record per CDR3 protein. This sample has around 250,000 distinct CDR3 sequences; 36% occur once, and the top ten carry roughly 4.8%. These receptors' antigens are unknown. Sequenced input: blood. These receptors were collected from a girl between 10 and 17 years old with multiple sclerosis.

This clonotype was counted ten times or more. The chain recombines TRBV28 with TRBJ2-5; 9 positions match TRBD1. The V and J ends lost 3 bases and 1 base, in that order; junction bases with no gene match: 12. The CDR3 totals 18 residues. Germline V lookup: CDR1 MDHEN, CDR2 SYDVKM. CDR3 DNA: TGTGCCAGCAGTTTCTTAGCATGGACAGGGGTCATCCAAGAGACCCAGTACTTC. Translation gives CASSFLAWTGVIQETQYF.

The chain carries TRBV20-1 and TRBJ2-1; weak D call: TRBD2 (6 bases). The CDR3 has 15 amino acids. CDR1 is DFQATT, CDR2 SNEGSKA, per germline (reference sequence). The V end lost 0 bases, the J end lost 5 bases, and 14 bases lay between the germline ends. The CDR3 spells CSAREDYLSDNEQFF. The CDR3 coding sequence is TGCAGTGCTAGAGAGGACTACCTATCCGACAATGAGCAGTTCTTC.

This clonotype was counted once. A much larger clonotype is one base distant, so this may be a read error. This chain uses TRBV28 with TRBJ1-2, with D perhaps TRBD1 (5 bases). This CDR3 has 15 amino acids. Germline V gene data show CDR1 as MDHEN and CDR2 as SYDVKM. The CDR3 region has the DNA TGTGCCAACAGTTTACGCAGGGCAAGTAACTATGGCTACACCTTC. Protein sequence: CANSLRRASNYGYTF.

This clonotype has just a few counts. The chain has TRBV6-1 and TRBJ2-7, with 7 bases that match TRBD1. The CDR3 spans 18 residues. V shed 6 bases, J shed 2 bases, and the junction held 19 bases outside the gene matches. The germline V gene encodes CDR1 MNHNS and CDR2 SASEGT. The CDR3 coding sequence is TGTGCCAGCAGCCCAGTTAGAGGGGGCATAAGGGAAACCTACGAGCAGTACTTC. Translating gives CASSPVRGGIRETYEQYF.

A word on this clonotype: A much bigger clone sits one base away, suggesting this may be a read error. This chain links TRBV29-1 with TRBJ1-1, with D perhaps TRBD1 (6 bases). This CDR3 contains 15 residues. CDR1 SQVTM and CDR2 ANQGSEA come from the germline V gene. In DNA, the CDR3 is TGCAGCGTTGAAGGGGACAAGTCCCTGAACGCTGAAGCTTTCTTT. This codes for CSVEGDKSLNAEAFF.

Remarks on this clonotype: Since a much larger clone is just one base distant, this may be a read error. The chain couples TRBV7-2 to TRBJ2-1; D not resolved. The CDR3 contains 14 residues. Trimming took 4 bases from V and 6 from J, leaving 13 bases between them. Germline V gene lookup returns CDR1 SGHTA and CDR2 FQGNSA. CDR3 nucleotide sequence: TGTGCCAGCAGCTCCCTCGGCAGGCTCAATGAGCAGTTCTTC. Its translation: CASSSLGRLNEQFF.

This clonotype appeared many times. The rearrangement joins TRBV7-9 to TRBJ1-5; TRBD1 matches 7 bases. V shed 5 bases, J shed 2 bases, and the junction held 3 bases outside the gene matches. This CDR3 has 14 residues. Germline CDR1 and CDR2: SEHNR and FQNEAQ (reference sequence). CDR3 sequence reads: CASSAGGGNQPQHF. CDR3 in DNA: TGTGCCAGCAGCGCAGGGGGTGGCAATCAGCCCCAGCATTTT. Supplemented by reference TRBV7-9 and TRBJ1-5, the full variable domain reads DTGVSQNPRHKITKRGQNVTFRCDPISEHNRLYWYRQTLGQGPEFLTYFQNEAQLEKSRLLSDRFSAERPKGSFSTLEIQRTEQGDSAMYLCASSAGGGNQPQHFGDGTRLSIL.